These 3 T cell receptor beta chains were all obtained from the same sample, sequenced in a study of CD8+CD57+ T cells in acquired aplastic anemia. CDR3 and TCR beta VDJ profiling relied on a genomic DNA template. TCRdb analysed the reads with MiXCR anew, one entry per CDR3 protein. Of 100,000 to 150,000 distinct CDR3 sequences in the sample, almost 40% were seen once. Patients picked for sequencing had shown CD8+CD57+ cell expansion detected by flow cytometry. Sequencing input: sorted CD4+, CD8+, or CD8+CD57+ T cells (not recorded which) from PBMCs. Receptors originate from a human donor with aplastic anemia.

This clonotype was seen at least ten times. This chain links TRBV6-1 with TRBJ1-3; 7 bases map to TRBD1. Trimming removed 6 bases from V and 0 bases from J; junction bases left unmatched: 5. The CDR3 is made up of 15 amino acids. Per germline, CDR1 MNHNS and CDR2 SASEGT. The CDR3, as DNA: TGTGCCAGCAGGTCTTCAGGGGGCTCTGGAAACACCATATATTTT. This encodes CASRSSGGSGNTIYF.

V and J are TRBV16 and TRBJ2-3; D unresolved. The CDR3 has 13 residues. V was shortened by 4 bases and J by 0 bases, with 5 bases between the two germline ends. Germline assignment: CDR1 KGHSY and CDR2 FQNENV. CDR3 in DNA: TGTGCCAGCAGCCCACAAAGCACAGATACGCAGTATTTT. This translates into CASSPQSTDTQYF. Full variable domain (missing parts from reference TRBV16 and TRBJ2-3): GEEVAQTPKHLVRGEGQKAKLYCAPIKGHSYVFWYQQVLKNEFKFLISFQNENVFDETGMPKERFSAKCLPNSPCSLEIQATKLEDSAVYFCASSPQSTDTQYFGPGTRLTVL.

This clonotype was seen at least ten times. V usage is TRBV29-1 and J usage is TRBJ2-2, with a weak D call TRBD2 (6 bases). The CDR3 has 15 residues. The ends were cut back, 0 bases at V and 6 bases at J, with 14 bases in the middle. Germline CDR1 is SQVTM and CDR2 is ANQGSEA. The CDR3 loop is CSVEEARGLAGELFF. The DNA of the CDR3 is TGCAGCGTTGAAGAAGCTAGGGGACTTGCCGGGGAGCTGTTTTTT.